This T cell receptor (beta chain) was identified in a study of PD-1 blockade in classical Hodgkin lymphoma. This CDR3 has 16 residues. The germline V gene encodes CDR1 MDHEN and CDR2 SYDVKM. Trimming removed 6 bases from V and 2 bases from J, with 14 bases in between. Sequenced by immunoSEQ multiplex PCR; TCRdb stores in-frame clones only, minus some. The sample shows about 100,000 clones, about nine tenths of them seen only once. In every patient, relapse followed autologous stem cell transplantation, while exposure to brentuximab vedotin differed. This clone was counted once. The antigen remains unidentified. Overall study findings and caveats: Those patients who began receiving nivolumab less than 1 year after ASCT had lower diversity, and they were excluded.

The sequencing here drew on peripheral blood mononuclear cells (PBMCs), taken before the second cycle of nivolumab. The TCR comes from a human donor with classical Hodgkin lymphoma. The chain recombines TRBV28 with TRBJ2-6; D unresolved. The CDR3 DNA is TGTGCCAGCAGACTATCGTGGGGTACTGGGGCCAACGTCCTGACTTTC. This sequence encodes CASRLSWGTGANVLTF. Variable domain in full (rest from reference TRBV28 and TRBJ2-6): DVKVTQSSRYLVKRTGEKVFLECVQDMDHENMFWYRQDPGLGLRLIYFSYDVKMKEKGDIPEGYSVSREKKERFSLILESASTNQTSMYLCASRLSWGTGANVLTFGAGSRLTVL.